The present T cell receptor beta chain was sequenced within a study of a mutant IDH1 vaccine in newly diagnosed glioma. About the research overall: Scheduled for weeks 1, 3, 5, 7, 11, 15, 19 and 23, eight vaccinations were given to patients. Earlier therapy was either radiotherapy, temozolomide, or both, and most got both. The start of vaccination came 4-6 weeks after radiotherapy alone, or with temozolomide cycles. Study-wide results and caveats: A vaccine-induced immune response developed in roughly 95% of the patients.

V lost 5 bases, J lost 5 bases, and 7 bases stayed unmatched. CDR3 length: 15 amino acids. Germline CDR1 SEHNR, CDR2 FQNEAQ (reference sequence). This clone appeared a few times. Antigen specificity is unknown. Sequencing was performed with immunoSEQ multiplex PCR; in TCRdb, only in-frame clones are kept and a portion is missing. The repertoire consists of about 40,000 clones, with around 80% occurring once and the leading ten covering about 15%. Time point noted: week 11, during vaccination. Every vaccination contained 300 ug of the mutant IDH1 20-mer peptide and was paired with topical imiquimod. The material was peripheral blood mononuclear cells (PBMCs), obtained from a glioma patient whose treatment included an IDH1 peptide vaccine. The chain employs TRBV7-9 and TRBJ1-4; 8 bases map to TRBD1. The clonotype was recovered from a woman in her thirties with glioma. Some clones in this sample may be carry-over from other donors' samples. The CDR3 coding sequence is TGTGCCAGCAGCCCAGGACAGGGAGGGAATGAAAAACTGTTTTTT. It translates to CASSPGQGGNEKLFF.